Described below is a single TCR beta chain sequence and its context. Its target antigen remains unknown. No much larger clone exists at a distance of one base, and base qualities are not known. TCRdb shows the sequencer as Illumina HiSeq 2000. Multiplex PCR amplification was used to build the TCR beta chain libraries. High-throughput sequencing was used to analyze the amplified TCR beta chain products. TCRdb reworked the public reads: Q25 trimming with fastp, MiXCR clone assembly, productive beta chains retained. Every distinct CDR3 protein forms one entry, paired with its most common genes and DNA. The sample data list over 200,000 distinct CDR3 sequences, and 32% of these were observed just once. The ten largest clonotypes hold approximately 1.5% of the sample. This entry belongs to a study of breast tumors, draining lymph nodes, adjacent tissues (dated by TCRdb to the mid-2010s). Looking at the study overall: The study compared TCR beta repertoires across tumor, adjacent nontumor tissue and axillary lymph nodes from breast cancer patients. In human breast cancer, the study set out to assess how tumor, surrounding tissue and draining lymph node repertoires relate to one another and whether T cells might be exchanged between them. Broader findings and caveats from the paper: Rather than being directly demonstrated, the conclusion that tumor T cells originate in lymph nodes was presented as consistent with a hypothesis. The similarity between tumor and nontumor tissue repertoires was significantly greater in luminal-like breast cancer than in basal-like breast cancer. T-cell repertoire diversity in tumors was found to be lower than in lymph nodes but higher than in nontumor tissue, and preferential V and J gene usage was observed. A scenario in which most tumor T cells derive from the lymph node and then expand within tumor tissue was judged to be consistent with the data.

The lymph node samples were taken from the axillary draining lymph nodes of breast cancer patients. Spanning cysteine to phenylalanine, the CDR3 consists of 13 amino acids. The kept DNA is CDR3 alone, 39 bases in frame from the first base. Here V drops 6 bases and J drops 4 bases, and the junction holds 5 bases not matched to any gene. CDR1 SNHLY and CDR2 FYNNEI were looked up in the germline V gene. This clonotype was obtained from a female donor with breast cancer. Some clones in this sample may be carry-over from other donors' samples. The sequence links TRBV2 to TRBJ2-5; a stretch of 7 junction bases matches TRBD2. Source material: axillary lymph node tissue. The CDR3 here reads CASSPIAGETQYF. The DNA sequence is given as TGTGCCAGCAGCCCCATAGCGGGAGAGACCCAGTACTTC. Where the CDR3 stops, the reference TRBV2 and TRBJ2-5 genes take over; the full variable domain is EPEVTQTPSHQVTQMGQEVILRCVPISNHLYFYWYRQILGQKVEFLVSFYNNEISEKSEIFDDQFSVERPDGSNFTLKIRSTKLEDSAMYFCASSPIAGETQYFGPGTRLLVL.